These 30 T cell receptor beta chains were sequenced from one sample in a study of blood T cells in healthy people across ages (dated by TCRdb to between 2015 and 2017). Preparation of the library involved 5' RACE. Data came from an Illumina HiSeq 2500. The second PCR ran for about 7 to 11 cycles and used a J-beta primer mix along with a sample-barcoded 5' primer. TCRdb reprocessed the public reads (quality trimming at Q25 with fastp, clone calling with MiXCR) and kept in-frame beta chains. Identical CDR3 proteins give one entry, which carries the most common genes and DNA. Here the sample has 650,000 to 950,000 distinct CDR3 sequences; more than 40% occur a single time. About 21% of the sample is in the top ten clones. Sequences were obtained from blood. These receptors were obtained from a man in his fifties or sixties in good health.

V and J are TRBV7-8 and TRBJ2-5; tentative D call: TRBD1 (5 bases). Germline CDR1 reads SGHVS; CDR2 reads FQNEAQ. The ends were cut back, 5 bases at V and 1 base at J, with 11 bases in the middle. The CDR3 sequence is 14 residues long. CDR3 amino acids: CASSMARGQETQYF. CDR3 sequence (DNA): TGTGCCAGCAGCATGGCTAGGGGCCAAGAGACCCAGTACTTC.

The sample holds a few counts of this clonotype. This rearrangement joins TRBV5-5 to TRBJ2-5; possibly TRBD1 or TRBD2 for D (6 bases each). The CDR3 extends over 16 amino acids. V shed 4 bases and J shed 2 bases, with 18 bases lying between them. Germline V lookup: CDR1 SGHKS, CDR2 YYEKEE (reference sequence). For the CDR3, the DNA is TGTGCCAGCAGCCCCTCAGTTTCGGGGGCACAAGAGACCCAGTACTTC. Translated: CASSPSVSGAQETQYF. Based on the CDR3 plus reference TRBV5-5 and TRBJ2-5, the full variable domain is DAGVTQSPTHLIKTRGQQVTLRCSPISGHKSVSWYQQVLGQGPQFIFQYYEKEERGRGNFPDRFSARQFPNYSSELNVNALLLGDSALYLCASSPSVSGAQETQYFGPGTRLLVL.

This clonotype was counted once. This chain links TRBV15 with TRBJ1-5; D is undetermined. CDR3 length: 15 amino acids. The V gene lost 0 bases and the J gene lost 0 bases, with 6 bases spanning the gap. Germline V gene data show CDR1 as LNHNV and CDR2 as YYDKDF (reference sequence). The CDR3 region has the DNA TGTGCCACCAGCAGAGACGCGGTTAGCAATCAGCCCCAGCATTTT. Its protein is CATSRDAVSNQPQHF.

The V call is TRBV20-1, the J call TRBJ2-3; 7 nucleotides match TRBD1. The CDR3 runs to 15 residues. From germline, CDR1 is DFQATT and CDR2 SNEGSKA (reference sequence). With V trimmed by 4 bases and J by 6 bases, 13 bases remained unmatched. CDR3: CSATTQGVSLDTQYF. The CDR3 DNA sequence: TGCAGTGCTACCACTCAGGGGGTTTCTCTGGATACGCAGTATTTT.

This chain links TRBV6-6 with TRBJ2-6; D ambiguous. The CDR3 loop spans 17 amino acids. Per the germline V gene, CDR1 is MNHNY and CDR2 is SVGAGI (reference sequence). V was shortened by 6 bases and J by 0 bases, with 15 bases between the two germline ends. CDR3 sequence (DNA): TGTGCCAGCAGCTCAGCCCCTATCCTCTCTGGGGCCAACGTCCTGACTTTC. It codes for CASSSAPILSGANVLTF.

This chain joins TRBV7-9 and TRBJ1-1, with a weak D call TRBD1 (5 bases). The CDR3 runs 14 residues. V lost 7 bases and J lost 0, with 12 bases in between. The germline CDR1 and CDR2 sequences are SEHNR and FQNEAQ (reference sequence). The CDR3 DNA follows: TGTGCCAGCATTCTAGGGGCAATGAACACTGAAGCTTTCTTT. It translates to CASILGAMNTEAFF. The full variable domain, completed using reference TRBV7-9 and TRBJ1-1, is DTGVSQNPRHKITKRGQNVTFRCDPISEHNRLYWYRQTLGQGPEFLTYFQNEAQLEKSRLLSDRFSAERPKGSFSTLEIQRTEQGDSAMYLCASILGAMNTEAFFGQGTRLTVV.

The chain couples TRBV7-2 to TRBJ2-7; D perhaps matches TRBD2 (5 bases). V was trimmed by 5 bases and J by 6 bases, leaving 14 bases between them. The CDR3 is 13 amino acids. Germline CDR1 and CDR2: SGHTA and FQGNSA. The CDR3 protein is CASSPPGMCEQYF. The CDR3 DNA reads TGTGCCAGCAGCCCCCCGGGGATGTGCGAGCAGTACTTC.

In its sample, this clonotype was seen a few times. The gene calls are TRBV24-1 and TRBJ2-1, with D perhaps matching TRBD2 (6 bases). V lost 4 bases to trimming and J lost 10 bases, with 19 bases between them. Germline-derived CDR1 and CDR2 are KGHDR and SFDVKD. The length of the CDR3 is 15 residues. The CDR3 here is CATSDPRGSGREQFF. CDR3 bases: TGTGCCACCAGTGACCCCCGGGGTAGCGGTCGGGAGCAGTTCTTC.

This clonotype occurred a few times. The CDR3 sequence is CASSLSRERVYNEQFF. The CDR3 DNA reads as TGTGCCAGCAGTTTATCGAGGGAGCGGGTCTACAATGAGCAGTTCTTC. The V gene is TRBV27, the J gene TRBJ2-1; TRBD2 might be the D (6 bases). V was clipped by 0 bases and J by 3 bases, with 12 bases between them. The germline CDR1 and CDR2 sequences are MNHEY and SMNVEV (reference sequence). The CDR3 has 16 amino acids.

This chain uses TRBV20-1 with TRBJ2-7; 7 bases align to TRBD2. Germline CDR1 and CDR2: DFQATT and SNEGSKA (reference sequence). V was clipped by 1 base and J by 5 bases; unmatched bases: 11. The CDR3 is 15 amino acids. CDR3 loop: CSARGWLAATDEQYF. CDR3 sequence (DNA): TGCAGTGCTAGAGGATGGCTAGCGGCGACGGACGAGCAGTACTTC.

This clonotype was seen a handful of times. This chain links TRBV29-1 with TRBJ2-7; tentatively, D is TRBD1 (5 bases). Germline V lookup: CDR1 SQVTM, CDR2 ANQGSEA. This CDR3 has 11 residues. Trimming shortened V by 3 bases and J by 7 bases, and 10 bases separated the two germline ends. The CDR3 is CSVDQGAEQYF. The DNA of the CDR3 is TGCAGCGTTGATCAGGGCGCAGAGCAGTACTTC.

The rearrangement joins TRBV3-1 to TRBJ2-3; TRBD2 is a possible D gene (7 bases). The CDR3 is 18 residues long. Germline V gene lookup returns CDR1 LGHDT and CDR2 YNNKEL (reference sequence). V was clipped by 0 bases and J by 2 bases, with 18 bases between them. In DNA form, the CDR3 reads TGTGCCAGCAGCCAAGATTCTCGCGGGGGCCTCACCACAGATACGCAGTATTTT. This translates into CASSQDSRGGLTTDTQYF.

This rearrangement joins TRBV28 to TRBJ1-2, with TRBD1 matching over 8 bases. There are 13 residues in the CDR3. J gave up 7 bases and V 8 bases, and 9 bases lay outside the gene matches. Germline lookup yields CDR1 MDHEN and CDR2 SYDVKM. The CDR3 DNA reads TGTGCCAGCTCAACCCGGGACAGGAGTGGCTACACCTTC. This translates into CASSTRDRSGYTF.

This clonotype was observed a handful of times. The chain has TRBV4-1 and TRBJ2-5; tentatively, D is TRBD2 (5 bases). CDR1 and CDR2 from the germline V gene are MGHRA and YSYEKL. The ends were cut back, 0 bases at V and 11 bases at J, with 13 bases in the middle. This CDR3 spans 13 amino acids. CDR3 protein: CASSQEPSWEQYF. For the CDR3, the DNA is TGCGCCAGCAGCCAAGAACCGTCATGGGAGCAGTACTTC.

This clonotype was counted only a few times. The chain combines TRBV5-1 with TRBJ1-2; 8 bases fit TRBD1. Unmatched junction bases numbered 1, after V lost 0 bases and J lost 0 bases. The germline V gene encodes CDR1 SGHRS and CDR2 YFSETQ. This CDR3 comprises 15 residues. CDR3 DNA: TGCGCCAGCAGCTTGGGGGGACAGGCTAACTATGGCTACACCTTC. It encodes CASSLGGQANYGYTF.

CDR3: CASSEDGGIGFVNTEAFF. DNA for the CDR3: TGTGCCAGCAGTGAAGACGGGGGGATCGGCTTCGTGAACACTGAAGCTTTCTTT. This sequence joins TRBV6-1 and TRBJ1-1, with D possibly TRBD1 on 5 matching bases. Germline CDR1 and CDR2: MNHNS and SASEGT. This CDR3 is built from 18 residues. Between the trimmed V and J ends, which lost 1 base and 0 bases, there was a span of 18 bases.

This clonotype was found a few times. The gene calls are TRBV27 and TRBJ2-5; 10 bases align to TRBD2. The V segment lost 6 bases and the J segment 4 bases; nucleotides outside the gene matches: 11. The CDR3 is made up of 16 amino acids. CDR1 and CDR2 from the germline V gene are MNHEY and SMNVEV (reference sequence). CDR3 sequence: CASRGLGLAEGETQYF. CDR3 DNA sequence: TGTGCCAGCAGGGGATTAGGACTAGCGGAGGGAGAGACCCAGTACTTC.

This chain connects TRBV5-8 to TRBJ2-1, with D maybe TRBD2 (6 bases). Gene TRBJ2-7 matches the end of the DNA better, so the J call may be wrong. CDR3 length equals 14 residues. Germline V lookup: CDR1 SGHTS, CDR2 YDEGEE. This CDR3 is CASSLFGGGNEQYF. As DNA, the CDR3 is TGTGCCAGCAGCTTGTTCGGGGGAGGTAATGAGCAGTACTTC.

J is TRBJ1-4 and V is TRBV6-6, with D hard to call. CDR3 length equals 14 residues. Germline V gives CDR1 MNHNY, CDR2 SVGAGI (reference sequence). Between the trimmed V and J ends, which lost 4 bases and 8 bases, there was a span of 14 bases. The CDR3 loop is CASSWIGRGEKLFF. The CDR3 bases are TGTGCCAGCAGTTGGATCGGACGTGGCGAAAAACTGTTTTTT.

The rearrangement joins TRBV5-1 to TRBJ2-1; the match to TRBD2 covers 8 bases. Losses at the gene ends were 0 bases for V and 6 bases for J; bases not matched to a gene: 5. Germline-derived CDR1 and CDR2 are SGHRS and YFSETQ. The CDR3 spans 15 residues. The CDR3 DNA sequence: TGCGCCAGCAGCTTGGTCGGGGGGGCCGGCAATGAGCAGTTCTTC. This translates into CASSLVGGAGNEQFF.

Notes on this clonotype: Since a much larger clone is just one base distant, this may be a read error. The rearrangement uses TRBV4-1 and TRBJ1-1; D is unclear. CDR3 length: 13 amino acids. CDR1 and CDR2 (germline): MGHRA, YSYEKL. The V gene lost 1 base and the J gene lost 1 base, with 4 bases spanning the gap. CDR3 sequence: CASSQARNTEAFF. CDR3 coding DNA: TGCGCCAGCAGCCAAGCTCGGAACACTGAAGCTTTCTTT.

V and J are TRBV6-5 and TRBJ2-7; 8 bases are a match to TRBD1. Trimming took 6 bases from V and 5 from J; bases not matched to a gene: 6. The CDR3 covers 13 residues. The germline CDR1 and CDR2 sequences are MNHEY and SVGAGI. The CDR3 nucleotides read TGTGCCAGCAGCCCGGACAGGGATAACGAGCAGTACTTC. This sequence encodes CASSPDRDNEQYF.

This clonotype was counted between two and nine times. The genes are TRBV7-2 and TRBJ1-2; D gene ambiguous. The V gene lost 2 bases and the J gene lost 8 bases, with 9 bases spanning the gap. The CDR3 is 12 amino acids. The V gene's germline CDR1 is SGHTA and CDR2 FQGNSA. CDR3 sequence reads: CASSLLDGGYTF. As DNA, the CDR3 is TGTGCCAGCAGCTTACTAGACGGCGGCTACACCTTC.

The chain combines TRBV6-5 with TRBJ2-1; 7 positions agree with TRBD1. This CDR3 contains 13 residues. The trim removed 10 bases at V and 10 bases at J, leaving 13 bases unmatched. The germline V gene has CDR1 MNHEY and CDR2 SVGAGI. The chain's CDR3 is CANRRQGMDEQFF. For the CDR3, the DNA is TGTGCCAACAGAAGACAGGGTATGGACGAGCAGTTCTTC.

V gene TRBV27 combines with J gene TRBJ2-3; TRBD1 agrees at 7 bases. Germline CDR1 reads MNHEY; CDR2 reads SMNVEV (reference sequence). J gave up 1 base and V 6 bases, and 7 bases lay outside the gene matches. The CDR3 length is 15 residues. CDR3 amino acids: CASSNRGRGTDTQYF. CDR3 nucleotide sequence: TGTGCCAGCAGCAACAGGGGAAGGGGCACAGATACGCAGTATTTT.

This clonotype was counted many times. The chain combines TRBV7-2 with TRBJ2-1; 8 bases fit TRBD2. Germline V CDR1 and CDR2: SGHTA, FQGNSA. Trimming removed 5 bases from V and 5 bases from J; junction bases left unmatched: 11. The CDR3 runs 16 residues. The CDR3 nucleotides read TGTGCCAGCAGCCTAGGGGCTAGCGGGCCTGACAATGAGCAGTTCTTC. Translating it yields CASSLGASGPDNEQFF.

The chain combines TRBV5-1 with TRBJ2-3; TRBD1 agrees at 8 bases. The ends lost 5 bases at V and 14 bases at J; junction bases unmatched: 10. The CDR3 length is 12 residues. CDR1 is SGHRS, CDR2 YFSETQ, per germline. CDR3 loop: CASSRPGTGLYF. The CDR3 nucleotides are TGCGCCAGCAGTCGCCCCGGGACAGGCTTGTATTTT.

The chain employs TRBV29-1 and TRBJ2-7; maybe TRBD2 (5 bases). CDR3 length: 12 residues. Germline values: CDR1 SQVTM, CDR2 ANQGSEA. The germline V and J ends were trimmed by 4 bases and 2 bases, with 9 bases remaining between them. Written as DNA, the CDR3 is TGCAGCGTTGTGTACGGGACCTACGAGCAGTACTTC. This sequence encodes CSVVYGTYEQYF.

The chain joins TRBV7-8 to TRBJ2-3; D is unclear. V lost 5 bases and J lost 0, with 9 bases in between. CDR1 SGHVS and CDR2 FQNEAQ come from the germline V gene. CDR3 size: 14 residues. CDR3 in amino acids: CASSVVLSTDTQYF. DNA of the CDR3: TGTGCCAGCAGCGTAGTCCTGAGCACAGATACGCAGTATTTT.

The chain is built from TRBV20-1 and TRBJ2-5; 7 positions match TRBD2. The CDR3 consists of 13 residues. Looked up from germline, CDR1 is DFQATT and CDR2 is SNEGSKA (reference sequence). V lost 1 base, J lost 3 bases, and 2 bases stayed unmatched. CDR3: CSARGLAEETQYF. Written as DNA, the CDR3 is TGCAGTGCTAGAGGGCTAGCGGAAGAGACCCAGTACTTC.